This T cell receptor (beta chain) was captured in a study of T-cell memory formation after mild COVID-19. TCRdb reprocessed the 5' RACE reads via MiXCR and lists one record per CDR3 protein. The sample consists of fewer than 60,000 distinct CDR3 sequences, 9% to 15% of them appearing once. CDR3 size: 13 residues. Germline-derived CDR1 and CDR2 are MDHEN and SYDVKM. The V end lost 6 bases, the J end lost 5 bases, and 14 bases lay between the germline ends. Concerning this clonotype: The target antigen is unknown.

Whole-study findings and limits: Clones contracting day 15 to 85 were balanced CD4/CD8; later expanders leaned CD4+. A subset of responding clones appeared in pre-infection memory, suggesting cross-reactive memory joined.

The chain uses TRBV28 and TRBJ2-7; the D is unclear. The sequence derives from a man aged 18 to 30 who had mild COVID-19 (a few samples of this study predate the infection). Cell type and time point are not known. Sample: PBMCs or a T cell subset sorted from them (not recorded which). CDR3 amino acids: CASRGDTPDEQYV. The CDR3 DNA is TGTGCCAGCAGGGGTGACACCCCAGACGAGCAGTACGTC.